What follows are 2 T cell receptor beta chains derived from one specimen sequenced in a study of human T cells and chemical hapten exposure. Described time point: pre-sensitization, week 0. Treatment: therapeutic diphenylcyclopropenone sensitization with weekly scalp DPC. MiXCR, run by TCRdb on the RACE reads, gives a single entry per CDR3 protein. The sample lists 350,000 to 450,000 distinct CDR3 sequences, 5.1% occurring once. Source: whole blood, taken in connection with sensitization to the hapten diphenylcyclopropenone (DPC). Receptor source: a woman between 50 and 59 years old with alopecia areata. Some clones in this sample may be carry-over from other donors' samples.

V is TRBV12-3 or TRBV12-4 and J is TRBJ1-5; tentatively, D is TRBD1 (6 bases). V dropped 8 bases and J dropped 9 bases, with 14 bases sitting between them. The length of the CDR3 is 12 residues. The CDR3 loop reads CASGQIPRPQHF. DNA for the CDR3: TGTGCCAGCGGACAGATACCTAGGCCCCAGCATTTT.

This clonotype turned up a few times. This chain links TRBV4-2 with TRBJ2-1; D might be TRBD1 or TRBD2, each matching 5 bases. V lost 0 bases to trimming and J lost 4 bases, with 13 bases between them. The germline gives CDR1 LGHNA, CDR2 YNFKEQ. The CDR3 sequence is 16 residues long. The CDR3 DNA sequence: TGTGCCAGCAGCCAAGATCGAGGGGACCCTTACAATGAGCAGTTCTTC. It encodes CASSQDRGDPYNEQFF.